This entry lists 30 T cell receptor beta chains sequenced from one sample in a study of response to subunit inactivated influenza vaccine. TCRdb fed the RT-PCR reads into MiXCR, producing one record per CDR3 protein. The data hold around 570,000 distinct CDR3 sequences, with under 9% observed a single time. Sequenced material: PBMCs from blood, taken 23 to 25 months after vaccination. These receptors originate from a man between 50 and 75 years old who received an inactivated influenza vaccine.

V is TRBV12-3 or TRBV12-4 and J is TRBJ2-3; no clear D gene. V was shortened by 5 bases and J by 5 bases, with 11 bases between the two germline ends. The length of the CDR3 is 13 residues. The CDR3 loop is CASSPRRVDTQYF. CDR3 bases: TGTGCCAGCAGTCCACGTCGGGTAGATACGCAGTATTTT.

This clonotype was seen more than once but under ten times. The chain couples TRBV20-1 to TRBJ1-3; D is unclear. Germline V gene sequence: CDR1 DFQATT, CDR2 SNEGSKA (reference sequence). CDR3 length: 13 residues. Trimming left V 2 bases short and J 2 bases short, with 7 bases between. This CDR3 is CSARWGTGNTIYF. The CDR3 nucleotides are TGCAGTGCTAGATGGGGAACTGGAAACACCATATATTTT.

This clonotype has at least ten counts. The V and J genes are TRBV5-1 and TRBJ2-1, with 11 bases fitting TRBD2. Germline CDR1 reads SGHRS; CDR2 reads YFSETQ. This CDR3 comprises 14 residues. V trimming: 6 bases; J trimming: 10 bases; junction bases outside the gene matches: 9. The CDR3 DNA reads TGCGCCAGCATGGATAGCGGGGGGGCTGTGGAGCAGTTCTTC. Translating gives CASMDSGGAVEQFF.

This clonotype occurred a few times. The V gene is TRBV10-3, the J gene TRBJ2-3, with D perhaps matching TRBD1 or TRBD2 (5 bases each). Germline V gives CDR1 ENHRY, CDR2 SYGVKD. The CDR3 is made up of 16 amino acids. V lost 0 bases, J lost 2 bases, and 12 bases lay in between. This chain's CDR3 is CAISESGPVPTDTQYF. The CDR3 DNA is TGTGCCATCAGTGAGTCGGGACCAGTGCCCACAGATACGCAGTATTTT.

The table lists this clonotype with a few counts. The CDR3 coding sequence is TGTGCCAGCAGTTCGATAGGGACAGGGGCCAACGAGCAGTACTTC. Amino acids: CASSSIGTGANEQYF. The chain uses TRBV2 and TRBJ2-7; 10 nucleotides match TRBD1. CDR3 length: 15 amino acids. Germline CDR1 is SNHLY and CDR2 is FYNNEI. V lost 5 bases to trimming and J lost 5 bases; unmatched junction nucleotides: 9. Variable domain in full (rest from reference TRBV2 and TRBJ2-7): EPEVTQTPSHQVTQMGQEVILRCVPISNHLYFYWYRQILGQKVEFLVSFYNNEISEKSEIFDDQFSVERPDGSNFTLKIRSTKLEDSAMYFCASSSIGTGANEQYFGPGTRLTVT.

This clonotype was counted many times. V usage is TRBV20-1 and J usage is TRBJ1-5, with D hard to call. Trimming took off 0 bases at V and 4 bases at J, with 7 bases between the two ends. The CDR3 loop spans 13 amino acids. In germline, CDR1 is DFQATT, CDR2 SNEGSKA (reference sequence). CDR3: CSARDRKNQPQHF. The CDR3 DNA follows: TGCAGTGCTAGAGACAGGAAAAATCAGCCCCAGCATTTT.

This clonotype showed up just a few times. The chain employs TRBV11-3 and TRBJ2-7, with D maybe TRBD2 (7 bases). Per germline, CDR1 SGHNT and CDR2 YENEEA. This CDR3 has 16 amino acids. V was cut by 3 bases and J by 3 bases, with 18 bases left in between. The CDR3 loop is CASSFGGPAAFYEQYF. CDR3 nucleotide sequence: TGTGCCAGCAGCTTCGGGGGGCCAGCGGCGTTCTACGAGCAGTACTTC.

V gene TRBV28 combines with J gene TRBJ2-5, with unresolved D. In germline, CDR1 is MDHEN, CDR2 SYDVKM. The V and J ends lost 7 bases and 4 bases respectively, with 7 bases between them. The CDR3 covers 11 residues. The CDR3: CASTGAETQYF. The CDR3 DNA sequence: TGTGCCAGCACCGGCGCAGAGACCCAGTACTTC.

This clonotype was seen more than once but under ten times. The J gene is TRBJ1-3, the V gene TRBV29-1; TRBD1 matches 7 bases. Germline assignment: CDR1 SQVTM and CDR2 ANQGSEA. Losses at the gene ends were 7 bases for V and 2 bases for J; bases not matched to a gene: 8. The CDR3 consists of 14 residues. The CDR3: CSAQGGTAGNTIYF. The CDR3 coding sequence is TGCAGCGCCCAAGGGGGGACAGCTGGAAACACCATATATTTT.

The V and J genes are TRBV6-1 and TRBJ2-2; 9 bases map to TRBD1. V lost 5 bases, J lost 0 bases, and 4 bases stayed unmatched. Germline V CDR1 and CDR2: MNHNS, SASEGT. The CDR3 runs to 16 residues. For the CDR3, the DNA is TGTGCCAGCAGTCAGAGGACAGGGGCGAACACCGGGGAGCTGTTTTTT. Translation: CASSQRTGANTGELFF.

This clonotype has ten or more counts. V and J are TRBV3-1 and TRBJ2-5, with D tentatively TRBD1 or TRBD2 (6 bases each). There are 15 residues in the CDR3. Germline CDR1 reads LGHDT; CDR2 reads YNNKEL (reference sequence). V was cut by 6 bases and J by 2 bases, with 16 bases left in between. The CDR3 sequence is CASSFSGGRQETQYF. The DNA of the CDR3 is TGTGCCAGCAGTTTTTCCGGGGGCCGACAAGAGACCCAGTACTTC.

This clonotype has only a few counts. The V and J genes are TRBV5-4 and TRBJ2-5, with unresolved D. V lost 0 bases, J lost 5 bases, and 5 bases lay in between. The CDR3 totals 12 residues. Germline V gene data show CDR1 as SGHNT and CDR2 as YYREEE (reference sequence). In DNA form, the CDR3 reads TGTGCCAGCAGCTTGGACAGCGAGACCCAGTACTTC. Its translation: CASSLDSETQYF.

V and J are TRBV5-5 and TRBJ1-5; maybe TRBD1 (5 bases). Germline values: CDR1 SGHKS, CDR2 YYEKEE (reference sequence). This CDR3 contains 15 residues. Trimming left V 0 bases short and J 6 bases short, with 13 bases between. In nucleotides, the CDR3 is TGTGCCAGCAGCTTGGATCCAGGGAAATTTCAGCCCCAGCATTTT. Encoded protein: CASSLDPGKFQPQHF. Using reference TRBV5-5 and TRBJ1-5 for the parts outside the CDR3, the full variable domain is DAGVTQSPTHLIKTRGQQVTLRCSPISGHKSVSWYQQVLGQGPQFIFQYYEKEERGRGNFPDRFSARQFPNYSSELNVNALLLGDSALYLCASSLDPGKFQPQHFGDGTRLSIL.

This rearrangement joins TRBV7-9 to TRBJ1-1; 8 nucleotides agree with TRBD1. This CDR3 is built from 14 residues. Germline V gene lookup returns CDR1 SEHNR and CDR2 FQNEAQ (reference sequence). V dropped 5 bases and J dropped 5; count of bases not matched to a gene: 7. This CDR3 is CASSPPGGWTEAFF. The DNA of the CDR3 is TGTGCCAGCAGCCCACCAGGGGGCTGGACTGAAGCTTTCTTT.

This clonotype has at least ten counts. The rearrangement uses TRBV9 and TRBJ2-7; the D is unclear. CDR3 size: 13 residues. With 2 bases removed from V and 2 bases from J, the gap between germline ends came to 8 bases. Germline V CDR1 and CDR2: SGDLS, YYNGEE. The CDR3 DNA reads TGTGCCAGCAGCGTGGGTGATACCTACGAGCAGTACTTC. Residues: CASSVGDTYEQYF. Drawing the rest from reference TRBV9 and TRBJ2-7, the complete variable domain is DSGVTQTPKHLITATGQRVTLRCSPRSGDLSVYWYQQSLDQGLQFLIQYYNGEERAKGNILERFSAQQFPDLHSELNLSSLELGDSALYFCASSVGDTYEQYFGPGTRLTVT.

The genes are TRBV12-3 or TRBV12-4 and TRBJ1-1, with TRBD1 identical over 12 bases. The CDR3 contains 16 residues. The ends lost 7 bases at V and 7 bases at J; junction bases unmatched: 13. CDR3 DNA: TGTGCCAGCACCCCCGGGACAGGGGGCTGGAAAGGTGAAGCTTTCTTT. Translating it yields CASTPGTGGWKGEAFF.

This clonotype was picked up a small number of times. This chain uses TRBV5-1 with TRBJ2-2; D tentatively reads TRBD1 or TRBD2 (5 bases each). Germline-derived CDR1 and CDR2 are SGHRS and YFSETQ. This CDR3 comprises 17 residues. V gave up 0 bases and J gave up 3 bases, with 15 bases separating them. CDR3 protein: CASSLASQGRHTGELFF. The DNA for the CDR3 is TGCGCCAGCAGCTTGGCCTCGCAGGGACGGCACACCGGGGAGCTGTTTTTT.

V gene TRBV2 combines with J gene TRBJ2-7; 11 bases are shared with TRBD1. Germline V lookup: CDR1 SNHLY, CDR2 FYNNEI. V shed 3 bases and J 6 bases; nucleotides not matched to a gene: 1. The CDR3 extends over 13 amino acids. CDR3: CASSDGTGGEQYF. The CDR3 DNA is TGTGCCAGCAGTGATGGGACAGGGGGCGAGCAGTACTTC.

This clonotype occurred many times. V and J are TRBV7-2 and TRBJ2-5; D gene ambiguous. Trimming took 3 bases from V and 2 from J, leaving 7 bases between them. CDR3 length: 13 residues. Germline assignment: CDR1 SGHTA and CDR2 FQGNSA. The CDR3 sequence: CASSFFGQETQYF. The CDR3 nucleotides are TGTGCCAGCAGCTTTTTTGGGCAAGAGACCCAGTACTTC.

This clonotype has a count of ten or more. This chain connects TRBV18 to TRBJ2-5, with a possible D match to TRBD1 (6 bases). Germline V CDR1 and CDR2: KGHSH, LQKENI. With 0 bases removed from V and 6 bases from J, the gap between germline ends came to 17 bases. CDR3 length: 16 amino acids. CDR3 sequence (DNA): TGTGCCAGCTCACCACCGGTTGGAACAGGGTGGAAGACCCAGTACTTC. Translated: CASSPPVGTGWKTQYF.

This clonotype was seen a few times. J is TRBJ1-5 and V is TRBV9, with D unresolved. In germline, CDR1 is SGDLS, CDR2 YYNGEE. The CDR3 is 13 residues long. V dropped 0 bases and J dropped 11 bases, with 12 bases sitting between them. CDR3 in DNA: TGTGCCAGCAGCGTAGGGAGCCAGACAACCCAGCATTTT. It codes for CASSVGSQTTQHF.

The genes are TRBV11-2 and TRBJ2-1; either TRBD1 or TRBD2 may supply D (5 bases each). Trimming cost V 7 bases and J 7 bases, with 17 bases left between them. The germline V gene encodes CDR1 SGHAT and CDR2 FQNNGV. There are 14 residues in the CDR3. The DNA of the CDR3 is TGTGCCAGCACCTACTCGGGGCGAAGTAATGAGCAGTTCTTC. Amino acids: CASTYSGRSNEQFF.

This clonotype was observed a few times. The chain links TRBV6-2 or TRBV6-3 to TRBJ2-7; possibly TRBD1 for D (6 bases). There are 14 residues in the CDR3. V gave up 2 bases and J gave up 2 bases, with 10 bases separating them. Germline-derived CDR1 and CDR2 are MNHEY and SVGEGT. As DNA, the CDR3 is TGTGCCAGCAGTTACCACACAGGGACCTACGAGCAGTACTTC. Encoded protein: CASSYHTGTYEQYF.

This clonotype was counted a few times. The chain uses TRBV20-1 and TRBJ2-2; 10 bases match TRBD2. V shed 4 bases and J 5 bases; nucleotides not matched to a gene: 4. There are 14 residues in the CDR3. Germline V CDR1 and CDR2: DFQATT, SNEGSKA (reference sequence). The CDR3 coding sequence is TGCAGTGCTAAGCGGGGGGGCGGGACCGGGGAGCTGTTTTTT. Translating gives CSAKRGGGTGELFF.

In its sample, this clonotype was seen a few times. V and J are TRBV11-2 and TRBJ2-7, with TRBD2 as a possible D gene (6 bases). Germline V CDR1 and CDR2: SGHAT, FQNNGV. There are 14 residues in the CDR3. The V end was cut by 3 bases, the J end by 3 bases, with 12 bases between. The CDR3 loop reads CASSFERGGYEQYF. The CDR3 nucleotides are TGTGCCAGCAGCTTCGAGAGGGGAGGCTACGAGCAGTACTTC.

This clonotype was counted ten times or more. In DNA form, the CDR3 reads TGTGCCAGCAGCTTGGCGGGGGGATCCAGCCACGAGCAGTACTTC. Translated, it gives CASSLAGGSSHEQYF. The J gene is TRBJ2-7, the V gene TRBV5-6; 7 positions agree with TRBD2. The V gene end was trimmed by 0 bases and the J gene end by 5 bases; junction bases not matched to a gene: 8. The CDR3 loop spans 15 amino acids. CDR1 is SGHDT, CDR2 YYEEEE, per germline.

This clonotype was counted a few times. The V and J genes are TRBV29-1 and TRBJ2-3; no reliable D call. Trimming cost V 4 bases and J 4 bases, with 12 bases left between them. Germline V lookup: CDR1 SQVTM, CDR2 ANQGSEA. The CDR3 is made up of 13 amino acids. CDR3 residues: CSVGDGVSDTQYF. The CDR3 DNA is TGCAGCGTTGGGGATGGGGTCTCAGATACGCAGTATTTT.

This clonotype was observed a few times. This chain connects TRBV12-3 or TRBV12-4 to TRBJ2-7; TRBD2 might be the D (5 bases). This CDR3 has 12 amino acids. Trimming shortened V by 7 bases and J by 3 bases, and 10 bases separated the two germline ends. The CDR3 sequence: CASTTLGYEQYF. CDR3 coding DNA: TGTGCCAGCACCACACTAGGCTACGAGCAGTACTTC.

This clonotype was observed at least ten times. The chain carries TRBV6-5 and TRBJ2-2, with D maybe TRBD1 (5 bases). The CDR3 length is 15 residues. The germline V and J ends were trimmed by 0 bases and 8 bases, with 13 bases remaining between them. Germline CDR1 and CDR2: MNHEY and SVGAGI. This CDR3 reads CASSYSRTWAGELFF. CDR3 in DNA: TGTGCCAGCAGTTACTCGAGGACATGGGCGGGGGAGCTGTTTTTT.

This chain connects TRBV20-1 to TRBJ2-3; TRBD1 is a possible D gene (5 bases). There are 13 residues in the CDR3. V lost 5 bases, J lost 1 base, and 10 bases lay in between. The germline V gene encodes CDR1 DFQATT and CDR2 SNEGSKA (reference sequence). The DNA of the CDR3 is TGCAGTGCTCAAATAGGGGGCACAGATACGCAGTATTTT. This gives the protein CSAQIGGTDTQYF.